The 10 T cell receptor beta chains listed next were all sequenced from one sample in a study of human CD8 memory T cell subsets. Libraries targeted TCR beta using 5' RACE with UMIs. Each CDR3 protein gets one entry in TCRdb, which reprocessed the 5' RACE reads and gives no DNA. The table counts more than 9,000 distinct CDR3 sequences; nearly 9.5% lies in the top ten. Specimen: CD8+ stem-like memory T cells (TSCM and TCM) sorted from PBMCs. Sample subset: stem-like memory CD8 T cells (TSTEM), CCR7+ PD-1- TIGIT-. These receptors were collected from a human donor in good health.

The rearrangement uses TRBV7-9 and TRBJ1-1. Germline CDR1 and CDR2: SEHNR and FQNEAQ (reference sequence). This CDR3 is built from 14 residues. The CDR3 protein is CASSFLGSNTEAFF.

The gene calls are TRBV20-1 and TRBJ2-7; TCRdb selects TRBD1, and the lack of DNA leaves this call unchecked. Germline-derived CDR1 and CDR2 are DFQATT and SNEGSKA (reference sequence). The CDR3 is 16 amino acids. The CDR3 loop reads CSARDPTSGKGYEQYF.

According to its frequency, this clonotype is medium-sized. J is TRBJ2-7 and V is TRBV29-1; TCRdb's D gene call, TRBD1, goes unchecked for lack of DNA. This CDR3 is 12 amino acids long. Germline CDR1 and CDR2: SQVTM and ANQGSEA. CDR3 region: CSVEMGGNEQYF.

This chain uses TRBV25-1 with TRBJ1-2. Germline CDR1 and CDR2: MGHDK and SYGVNS. CDR3 length equals 15 residues. The CDR3 sequence is CASSEGGGDLRGYTF.

The genes are TRBV7-9 and TRBJ2-7; TCRdb's assignment of TRBD1 cannot be checked, as there is no DNA. The CDR3 contains 14 residues. Germline V gene data show CDR1 as SEHNR and CDR2 as FQNEAQ (reference sequence). CDR3 amino acids: CASSVGQGDYEQYF.

This chain joins TRBV28 and TRBJ2-4. There are 11 residues in the CDR3. In germline, CDR1 is MDHEN, CDR2 SYDVKM. CDR3 sequence: CASSLKNIQYF.

V usage is TRBV5-1 and J usage is TRBJ2-1; the D call from TCRdb, TRBD2, cannot be confirmed without DNA. The CDR3 covers 13 residues. Germline CDR1 reads SGHRS; CDR2 reads YFSETQ. The CDR3: CASSSRGWDEQFF.

V gene TRBV5-4 combines with J gene TRBJ2-5; TCRdb indicates TRBD1, and absent DNA this call remains unverified. This CDR3 has 14 residues. The germline CDR1 and CDR2 sequences are SGHNT and YYREEE (reference sequence). The CDR3 loop is CASRFRGEIETQYF.

The J gene is TRBJ2-1, the V gene TRBV6-2 or TRBV6-3; TCRdb's D call of TRBD2 is untestable without DNA. The CDR3 sequence is 15 residues long. The germline V gene has CDR1 MNHEY and CDR2 SVGEGT. This chain's CDR3 is CASSPGLAGRYEQFF.

This sequence joins TRBV9 and TRBJ2-1. Germline values: CDR1 SGDLS, CDR2 YYNGEE. The CDR3 runs 15 residues. The CDR3 loop reads CASSSVGAEYNEQFF.